This T cell receptor beta chain originates from a study of shared clonotypes between healthy human individuals. Study summary: Three CD4 naive, three CD4 memory, two CD8 naive and one CD8 memory plate were used per donor.

Assay used: immunoSEQ multiplex PCR; TCRdb lists only in-frame clones, some missing. There are hundreds of thousands of clones in the sample; roughly 78% occur only once, and 1.8% lies in the top ten. Study-wide results and caveats: The study found lower generation probabilities in non-shared clonotypes than in those shared by all four donors.

This clone has at least ten counts. Its antigen remains unknown. CDR1 is MRHNA, CDR2 SNTAGT, per germline. The V gene lost 4 bases and the J gene lost 2 bases, with 7 bases spanning the gap. The CDR3 contains 13 residues. Nashville, Tennessee was home to all donors, each a Caucasian adult. The clonotype originates from a woman in her twenties or thirties in good health. V is TRBV6-4 and J is TRBJ2-3; D not resolved. Sequenced input: memory CD4+ T cells sorted from blood. Subset specified: CD45RA-negative fraction. The CDR3 here is CASSAGTTDTQYF. CDR3 coding DNA: TGTGCCAGCAGTGCCGGCACCACAGATACGCAGTATTTT.